This TCR beta chain appears in the sequencing data of a study of beta chain features in type 1 diabetes. Germline V lookup: CDR1 SGHRS, CDR2 YFSETQ. The CDR3 runs 13 residues. V was shortened by 4 bases and J by 6 bases, with 13 bases between the two germline ends. Study-wide findings and caveats: The study found moderately but significantly shorter TCRB CDR3s in all four CD4+ subsets of Type 1 diabetes patients. For patients, the naive, central memory and Treg TCRB repertoires appeared more alike than for healthy donors. In type 1 diabetes patients, VDJ junctions had fewer insertions; deletions at these junctions were more frequent.

Isolated RNA was reverse transcribed in full, so expressed TCRB transcripts were sequenced. Assay used: immunoSEQ multiplex PCR; TCRdb lists only in-frame clones, some missing. The repertoire has 500,000 to 800,000 clones, around 12% of them found once; the top ten carry around 0.12%. Sorting that relied on CD45RO/CCR7/CD25/CD127/CD95/CD27 yielded CD4+ naive, central memory, regulatory and stem cell-like memory cells. To note about this clone: The antigen is not known.

The V gene is TRBV5-1, the J gene TRBJ1-2, with D perhaps TRBD1 (6 bases). The TCR comes from a man aged 25 to 45 with type 1 diabetes. Sample: naive CD4+ T cells from blood. Here the CDR3 DNA reads TGCGCCAGCAGCGGAACAGGGTCGGATGGCTACACCTTC. It encodes CASSGTGSDGYTF.